The 2 T cell receptor beta chains presented below share a single source sample, sequenced in a study of CD8 T cells in ankylosing spondylitis (dated by TCRdb to about 2017). To prepare the library, 5' RACE was applied. Data came from an Illumina HiSeq 2500. The public reads were run again by TCRdb, first through fastp at Q25 and then through MiXCR, and only productive beta chains were kept. When rows share a CDR3 protein, they turn into one entry using the most common DNA and genes. For this sample the table gives fewer than 450,000 distinct CDR3 sequences, of which about a sixth were detected only once. Approximately 1% of the sample lies in the top ten. No cognate antigen is known for these TCRs. Broader findings and caveats from the paper: A TCR beta motif of several highly homologous amino acid variants appeared characteristic of blood from ankylosing spondylitis patients.

Source material: blood, either unsorted or a sorted T cell fraction (not recorded which). The receptors originated from a male donor with ankylosing spondylitis.

The table lists this clonotype with a few counts. The chain uses TRBV5-6 and TRBJ1-2; TRBD1 agrees at 7 bases. This CDR3 comprises 15 residues. Germline CDR1 is SGHDT and CDR2 is YYEEEE. The junction had 9 bases not matched to a gene; V was cut back by 4 bases and J by 3 bases. The CDR3 DNA sequence: TGTGCCAGCAGCGTGCTAGGGGGCAGTGACTATGGCTACACCTTC. This sequence encodes CASSVLGGSDYGYTF.

In this sample, this clonotype turned up a few times. The chain employs TRBV6-1 and TRBJ2-1, with TRBD2 identical over 7 bases. The CDR3 contains 15 residues. Losses at the gene ends were 5 bases for V and 7 bases for J; bases not matched to a gene: 11. Germline assignment: CDR1 MNHNS and CDR2 SASEGT. CDR3 nucleotide sequence: TGTGCCAGCAGTAAATTCAAGCGGGATTGGAATGAGCAGTTCTTC. As protein: CASSKFKRDWNEQFF.